This is a list of T cell receptor beta chains from one sample in a study of beta chain features in type 1 diabetes. The protocol was immunoSEQ multiplex PCR, while the TCRdb copy is restricted to in-frame clones and leaves out a portion. The sample lists more than 150,000 clones; about 13% were seen once. Sequenced material: central memory CD4+ T cells from blood. These receptors all come from a woman aged 18-29 years in good health. Each CDR3 is given with its conserved first and last residue. D genes are given only for firm matches. A row's size may be missing; if present it is once, few, many or a size class.

J	D	V	size	DNA	CDR3
TRBJ2-5	.	TRBV7-7	.	TGTGCTAGCAGCTCCCGACCAGGGGAAGAGACCCAGTACTTC	CASSSRPGEETQYF
TRBJ2-7	TRBD2	TRBV30	.	TGTGCCTGGAGTGCCAGCGGGATGTCCGAGCAGTACTTC	CAWSASGMSEQYF
TRBJ2-1	.	TRBV25-1	few	TGTGCCAGCAGTGTGATTTACTGGGAGCAGTTCTTC	CASSVIYWEQFF
TRBJ1-3	TRBD1	TRBV4-2	few	TGTGCCAGCAGCCAAGGGACAGGGGGCCACCTCTCTGGAAACACCATATATTTT	CASSQGTGGHLSGNTIYF
TRBJ2-3	TRBD2	TRBV7-2	.	TGTGCCAGCAGCTCGGGACTAGCGGGTTCTAGCACAGATACGCAGTATTTT	CASSSGLAGSSTDTQYF
TRBJ2-3	TRBD2	TRBV29-1	few	TGCAGCGTTGGTGGGGGAGGGACTAGCACAGATACGCAGTATTTT	CSVGGGGTSTDTQYF
TRBJ2-2	TRBD2	TRBV9	.	TGTGCCAGCAGCGTAAGCCCCTATAGCGGGAGGGCCGACGGGGAGCTGTTTTTT	CASSVSPYSGRADGELFF
TRBJ1-2	.	TRBV5-1	few	TGCGCCAGCAGTCCTTCGGGAAGTACTAACTATGGCTACACCTTC	CASSPSGSTNYGYTF
TRBJ2-1	TRBD2	TRBV7-9	few	TGTGCCAGCACCCTACTCCCTAGCGGGAGGGGGTCAGATGAGCAGTTCTTC	CASTLLPSGRGSDEQFF
TRBJ1-1	.	TRBV7-3	.	TGTGCCAGCAGGCTCACTCTGAACACTGAAGCTTTCTTT	CASRLTLNTEAFF
TRBJ1-5	TRBD1	TRBV4-2	.	TGTGCCAGCAGCCAAGTACAGGGGAAATCGGGCAATCAGCCCCAGCATTTT	CASSQVQGKSGNQPQHF
TRBJ1-2	.	TRBV28	.	TGTGCCAGCAGCCTCCAGGGGACGGCAAACTATGGCTACACCTTC	CASSLQGTANYGYTF
TRBJ2-2	.	TRBV11-2	.	TGTGCCAGCAGCTTAGTTGTCGCAGGGCGAGAGCTGTTTTTT	CASSLVVAGRELFF
TRBJ1-2	.	TRBV5-6	.	TGTGCCAGCACCCCGGGGAGGGGCACTTATGGCTACACCTTC	CASTPGRGTYGYTF
TRBJ2-1	TRBD1	TRBV18	few	TGTGCCAGCTCACCTACCGGGACAGGAGGGAATGAGCAGTTCTTC	CASSPTGTGGNEQFF
TRBJ2-1	TRBD2	TRBV19	.	TGTGCCAGCCGAACAAGCGGGAACTACAATGAGCAGTTCTTC	CASRTSGNYNEQFF
TRBJ2-1	TRBD2	TRBV4-2	few	TGTGCCAGCAGCCAAGACAGCGGGAGCTCCTACAATGAGCAGTTCTTC	CASSQDSGSSYNEQFF
TRBJ2-5	TRBD2	TRBV6-1	few	TGTGCCAGCAAGGCTAGCGGGATGGAGACCCAGTACTTC	CASKASGMETQYF
TRBJ2-1	.	TRBV7-6	.	TGTGCCAGCAGCTTACAACGAGGGTATGAGCAGTTCTTC	CASSLQRGYEQFF
TRBJ2-5	.	TRBV18	.	TGTGCCAGCTCACTGGGGGCGCGTCCTCAAGAGACCCAGTACTTC	CASSLGARPQETQYF
TRBJ2-5	.	TRBV5-4	few	TGTGCCAGCAGCTTCGACAGACCCCAAGAGACCCAGTACTTC	CASSFDRPQETQYF
TRBJ1-2	.	TRBV18	few	TGTGCCAGCTCATTCCCCGACTATGGCTACACCTTC	CASSFPDYGYTF
TRBJ2-1	TRBD2	TRBV7-9	few	TGTGCCAGCAGCTTCGGGACTAGCGGGAGAAATGAGCAGTTCTTC	CASSFGTSGRNEQFF
TRBJ1-1	TRBD1	TRBV7-9	few	TGTGCCAGCAGCTCGACAGGGATGAACACTGAAGCTTTCTTT	CASSSTGMNTEAFF
TRBJ1-4	.	TRBV30	.	TGTGCCTGGAGTGTACGGGGGGGAGTTTCGGAAACTAATGAAAAACTGTTTTTT	CAWSVRGGVSETNEKLFF
TRBJ1-2	.	TRBV4-2	few	TGTGCCAGCAGCCAAGATAGAACAGGGCCCAACTATGGCTACACCTTC	CASSQDRTGPNYGYTF
TRBJ2-7	.	TRBV5-4	.	TGTGCCAGCAGCTTGAGACAGGACACCTACGAGCAGTACTTC	CASSLRQDTYEQYF
TRBJ1-5	TRBD1	TRBV27	.	TGTGCCAGCAGTTTCCCCCGGACAGGGAATAGCAATCAGCCCCAGCATTTT	CASSFPRTGNSNQPQHF
TRBJ1-1	.	TRBV30	few	TGTGCCTGGAGTAAGTCCGGGAACACTGAAGCTTTCTTT	CAWSKSGNTEAFF
TRBJ2-1	.	TRBV7-8	.	TGTGCCAGCAGCTTAGTGGCTAGATACAATGAGCAGTTCTTC	CASSLVARYNEQFF
TRBJ1-2	.	TRBV4-3	few	TGCGCCAGCAGCCAAGTGAGCAACAGCCCCACATATGGCTACACCTTC	CASSQVSNSPTYGYTF
TRBJ2-3	TRBD2	TRBV28	many	TGTGCCAGCAGTTTCTGGGGGAGGGGAGATACGCAGTATTTT	CASSFWGRGDTQYF
TRBJ1-5	TRBD1	TRBV30	few	TGTGCCTGGAACAAGGGACAGGGGGATGGGCCCCGTCAGCCCCAGCATTTT	CAWNKGQGDGPRQPQHF
TRBJ1-2	TRBD1	TRBV5-4	few	TGTGCCAGCAGCACTGGACAGGGGGTTGGCTACACCTTC	CASSTGQGVGYTF
TRBJ2-5	.	TRBV29-1	few	TGCAGCGTTGAAAGCCAGCCGGGGGAGACCCAGTACTTC	CSVESQPGETQYF
TRBJ2-4	.	TRBV6-6	few	TGTGCCAGCAGGAGTACCCGGGGAAACATTCAGTACTTC	CASRSTRGNIQYF
TRBJ2-5	TRBD2	TRBV11-2	.	TGTGCCAGCAGCTTCGGGACTAGCGGGAGCAGAGAGACCCAGTACTTC	CASSFGTSGSRETQYF
TRBJ2-7	TRBD2	TRBV7-2	few	TGTGCCAGCAGCTTCGGACTAGCGGGAGATGGGGAGCAGTACTTC	CASSFGLAGDGEQYF
TRBJ1-2	TRBD1	TRBV18	.	TGTGCCAGCTCACCTCCGGGACAGGGTCAATATGGCTACACCTTC	CASSPPGQGQYGYTF
TRBJ2-5	.	TRBV29-1	few	TGCAGCGTTGAAAGGGGGAAGACCCAGTACTTC	CSVERGKTQYF
TRBJ2-3	TRBD2	TRBV28	.	TGTGCCAGCTCCGGACTAGCGGGACCAGATACGCAGTATTTT	CASSGLAGPDTQYF
TRBJ2-5	TRBD2	TRBV11-2	few	TGTGCCAGCAGCCGAGGTGGGACTAGCGGGAGAGGGGACCAAGAGACCCAGTACTTC	CASSRGGTSGRGDQETQYF
TRBJ1-5	.	TRBV5-6	few	TGTGCCAGCAGCTTGGGCCAGGCCACAAATCAGCCCCAGCATTTT	CASSLGQATNQPQHF
TRBJ2-3	.	TRBV28	few	TGTGCCAGCTTCGGCACAGATACGCAGTATTTT	CASFGTDTQYF
TRBJ2-7	TRBD1	TRBV11-2	.	TGTGCCAGCAGCTTAGATCTTATGGGACAGGGTGTCGAGCAGTACTTC	CASSLDLMGQGVEQYF
TRBJ1-3	TRBD1	TRBV19	.	TGTGCCAGTAGCGGACAGGGGCGAGGAAACACCATATATTTT	CASSGQGRGNTIYF
TRBJ2-2	TRBD2	TRBV7-3	.	TGTGCCAGCAGCCTCCAGGTAGCGGGGACTCCAGGGACCGGGGAGCTGTTTTTT	CASSLQVAGTPGTGELFF